A single sample is the source of the 26 T cell receptor beta chains below, sequenced in a study of shared clonotypes between healthy human individuals. Positive CCR7 selection of CD45RO-negative cells yielded the naive CD8 cells, and terminally differentiated effector memory CD45RA+ cells were excluded. The assay was immunoSEQ multiplex PCR, and TCRdb's table has in-frame clones only and misses some. The sample shows 1.5 million to 2.5 million clones, about 94% of them seen only once. Specimen: naive CD8+ T cells sorted from blood. These receptors came from a man aged 18 to 29 in good health.

J is TRBJ2-3 and V is TRBV30; 12 nucleotides line up with TRBD1. The CDR3 has 15 amino acids. Germline CDR1 reads GTSNPN; CDR2 reads SVGIG (reference sequence). V lost 5 bases, J lost 5 bases, and 8 bases stayed unmatched. The CDR3 DNA reads TGTGCCTGGTCCCTGGGACAGGGGGCGAAAGATACGCAGTATTTT. Amino acid sequence: CAWSLGQGAKDTQYF. The entire variable domain, with the rest obtained from reference TRBV30 and TRBJ2-3, is as follows: SQTIHQWPATLVQPVGSPLSLECTVEGTSNPNLYWYRQAAGRGLQLLFYSVGIGQISSEVPQNLSASRPQDRQFILSSKKLLLSDSGFYLCAWSLGQGAKDTQYFGPGTRLTVL.

The J gene is TRBJ1-4, the V gene TRBV6-1, with 7 bases identical to TRBD1. CDR3 size: 14 residues. V was clipped by 2 bases and J by 7 bases; unmatched bases: 4. The germline V gene encodes CDR1 MNHNS and CDR2 SASEGT. Here the CDR3 reads CASSELGGVEKLFF. CDR3 nucleotides: TGTGCCAGCAGTGAACTAGGGGGCGTTGAAAAACTGTTTTTT.

J is TRBJ2-1 and V is TRBV27, with 11 nucleotides matching TRBD2. The V segment lost 4 bases and the J segment 7 bases; nucleotides outside the gene matches: 6. This CDR3 has 15 residues. Per the germline V gene, CDR1 is MNHEY and CDR2 is SMNVEV (reference sequence). The CDR3 DNA sequence: TGTGCCAGCAGTTCCACTAGCGGGGGTTCAAATGAGCAGTTCTTC. This gives the protein CASSSTSGGSNEQFF.

This clone was found once. CDR3 amino acids: CASSPRRDEQYF. The CDR3 DNA is TGCGCCAGCAGCCCCCGGAGGGACGAGCAGTACTTC. The chain has TRBV5-1 and TRBJ2-7; D might be TRBD2 (6 bases). The CDR3 loop spans 12 amino acids. V was trimmed by 4 bases and J by 5 bases, leaving 10 bases between them. The germline gives CDR1 SGHRS, CDR2 YFSETQ.

The V gene is TRBV11-2, the J gene TRBJ2-2, with a tentative D call TRBD2 (7 bases). Germline CDR1 reads SGHAT; CDR2 reads FQNNGV. The CDR3 is 16 amino acids. Trimming pared 5 bases from V and 3 bases from J, leaving 16 bases between. The CDR3 nucleotides read TGTGCCAGCAGCCCGACTTGGGGGGGCGACACCGGGGAGCTGTTTTTT. Encoded protein: CASSPTWGGDTGELFF.

The genes are TRBV29-1 and TRBJ2-2, with D perhaps TRBD2 (5 bases). Looked up from germline, CDR1 is SQVTM and CDR2 is ANQGSEA. The CDR3 spans 13 residues. Trimming stripped 0 bases from V and 5 bases from J, with 7 bases between. The CDR3 here is CSVEEGSTGELFF. CDR3 nucleotide sequence: TGCAGCGTTGAAGAGGGGAGTACCGGGGAGCTGTTTTTT.

The V gene is TRBV30, the J gene TRBJ2-7; D is unclear. CDR1 is GTSNPN and CDR2 is SVGIG in the germline V gene (reference sequence). V was clipped by 2 bases and J by 2 bases, with 13 bases between them. The CDR3 length is 14 residues. The CDR3 DNA sequence: TGTGCCTGGAGTCCCAAGACAAACCCCTACGAGCAGTACTTC. It specifies CAWSPKTNPYEQYF.

This clone showed up just a few times. The V call is TRBV7-9, the J call TRBJ2-7; TRBD1 matches 8 bases. Germline CDR1 SEHNR, CDR2 FQNEAQ (reference sequence). This CDR3 is built from 12 residues. Unmatched junction bases numbered 7, after V lost 10 bases and J lost 5 bases. For the CDR3, the DNA is TGTGCCACCGGGACAGGCGTTAACGAGCAGTACTTC. Protein product: CATGTGVNEQYF.

Concerning this clone: Other DNA variants within this sample encode the same CDR3. The chain recombines TRBV5-4 with TRBJ2-7, with D hard to call. Trimming removed 3 bases at V and 4 bases at J, with 11 bases between. The CDR3 has 13 residues. The germline V gene encodes CDR1 SGHNT and CDR2 YYREEE (reference sequence). The CDR3 spells CASSYRASYEQYF. CDR3 in DNA: TGTGCCAGCAGCTATAGGGCGTCGTACGAGCAGTACTTC.

The rearrangement links TRBV4-1 to TRBJ1-4; no firm D call. Looked up from germline, CDR1 is MGHRA and CDR2 is YSYEKL. The CDR3 covers 14 residues. The V gene lost 0 bases and the J gene lost 2 bases, with 4 bases spanning the gap. The CDR3: CASSQEGTNEKLFF. The CDR3 DNA is TGCGCCAGCAGCCAAGAAGGGACTAATGAAAAACTGTTTTTT.

J is TRBJ2-3 and V is TRBV11-3; a weak D match, TRBD2 (5 bases). The V gene's germline CDR1 is SGHNT and CDR2 YENEEA. Trimming pared 5 bases from V and 3 bases from J, leaving 9 bases between. This CDR3 comprises 13 residues. The CDR3 is CASSPPGTDTQYF. CDR3 in DNA: TGTGCCAGCAGCCCCCCGGGGACAGATACGCAGTATTTT.

CDR3 protein: CASSFPDRVAYEQYF. The CDR3 DNA reads as TGTGCCAGCAGCTTCCCGGACAGGGTTGCCTACGAGCAGTACTTC. This chain links TRBV5-8 with TRBJ2-7; TRBD1 matches 8 bases. Trimming removed 2 bases from V and 2 bases from J; junction bases left unmatched: 6. The CDR3 has 15 amino acids. CDR1 SGHTS and CDR2 YDEGEE come from the germline V gene.

The V gene is TRBV7-9, the J gene TRBJ1-6; D perhaps matches TRBD1 (5 bases). From germline, CDR1 is SEHNR and CDR2 FQNEAQ (reference sequence). The V end lost 1 base, the J end lost 9 bases, and 22 bases lay between the germline ends. The CDR3 sequence is 18 residues long. Here the CDR3 DNA reads TGTGCCAGCAGCTTAGACCTCGCGCGGGGGGTGGCTGGTTCACCCCTCCACTTT. This sequence encodes CASSLDLARGVAGSPLHF. The full variable domain, in which reference TRBV7-9 and TRBJ1-6 provide the parts outside the CDR3, is DTGVSQNPRHKITKRGQNVTFRCDPISEHNRLYWYRQTLGQGPEFLTYFQNEAQLEKSRLLSDRFSAERPKGSFSTLEIQRTEQGDSAMYLCASSLDLARGVAGSPLHFGNGTRLTVT.

The J gene is TRBJ2-3, the V gene TRBV11-2; D ambiguous. Germline loops: CDR1 SGHAT, CDR2 FQNNGV. V lost 5 bases and J 2 bases, leaving 5 bases between the germline ends. This CDR3 comprises 12 residues. This CDR3 is CASSGITDTQYF. The CDR3, as DNA: TGTGCCAGCAGCGGGATCACAGATACGCAGTATTTT.

The chain has TRBV7-3 and TRBJ2-1; 8 bases map to TRBD2. CDR1 is SGHTA and CDR2 is FQGTGA in the germline V gene. V lost 4 bases to trimming and J lost 4 bases; unmatched junction nucleotides: 9. The CDR3 contains 16 residues. This CDR3 is CASSSAGGAYYNEQFF. The CDR3 bases are TGTGCCAGCAGCTCAGCCGGGGGGGCATATTACAATGAGCAGTTCTTC.

The CDR3 DNA sequence: TGTGCCAGCAGTTGGGGGAGGGAGACCCAGTACTTC. This encodes CASSWGRETQYF. V gene TRBV7-9 combines with J gene TRBJ2-5; weak D call: TRBD2 (6 bases). Germline-derived CDR1 and CDR2 are SEHNR and FQNEAQ (reference sequence). The CDR3 length is 12 residues. Trimming removed 6 bases from V and 5 bases from J, with 10 bases in between.

The chain has TRBV9 and TRBJ2-7, with D unclear. Germline V gene lookup returns CDR1 SGDLS and CDR2 YYNGEE. This CDR3 region has 16 residues. V lost 4 bases and J 0 bases, leaving 17 bases between the germline ends. DNA of the CDR3: TGTGCCAGCAGCCCCTGGGAAGGGCTCAGCTCCTACGAGCAGTACTTC. Translation: CASSPWEGLSSYEQYF.

The sample holds a few counts of this clone. The chain links TRBV6-1 to TRBJ1-2; D gene uncertain. Germline-derived CDR1 and CDR2 are MNHNS and SASEGT. Between the trimmed V and J ends, which lost 3 bases and 3 bases, there was a span of 23 bases. There are 18 residues in the CDR3. The DNA for the CDR3 is TGTGCCAGCAGTGACGACATTAGGTACTCCACCCGTGACTATGGCTACACCTTC. It encodes CASSDDIRYSTRDYGYTF.

The chain is built from TRBV28 and TRBJ1-4, with TRBD1 identical over 12 bases. Germline assignment: CDR1 MDHEN and CDR2 SYDVKM. V lost 1 base, J lost 8 bases, and 5 bases stayed unmatched. The CDR3 has 16 residues. CDR3 in DNA: TGTGCCAGCAGTTTATCGAGGGACAGGGGGCAGGAAAAACTGTTTTTT. Its translation is CASSLSRDRGQEKLFF.

The J gene is TRBJ1-2, the V gene TRBV29-1; 8 bases match TRBD1. Germline CDR1 is SQVTM and CDR2 is ANQGSEA. Trimming at V came to 6 bases and at J to 4 bases, leaving 13 bases not matched to a gene. The CDR3 consists of 15 residues. CDR3 sequence (DNA): TGCAGCGTCCGGGGAGATGACAGGGGCCCCTATGGCTACACCTTC. It codes for CSVRGDDRGPYGYTF.

The J gene is TRBJ2-7, the V gene TRBV28; tentative D call: TRBD1 (6 bases). Trimming shortened V by 7 bases and J by 0 bases, and 22 bases separated the two germline ends. The germline V gene has CDR1 MDHEN and CDR2 SYDVKM. This CDR3 comprises 17 residues. The CDR3 is CASNFNRDTFPSYEQYF. Here the CDR3 DNA reads TGTGCCAGCAATTTCAACCGGGACACCTTCCCCTCCTACGAGCAGTACTTC.

The CDR3 loop is CASSDLPGQPSYEQYF. The CDR3 DNA sequence: TGCGCCAGCAGTGATCTTCCGGGACAGCCCTCCTACGAGCAGTACTTC. The gene calls are TRBV10-2 and TRBJ2-7, with TRBD1 matching 7 bases. Germline loops: CDR1 WSHSY, CDR2 SAAADI. The CDR3 extends over 16 amino acids. Losses at the gene ends were 3 bases for V and 0 bases for J; bases not matched to a gene: 8.

The chain has TRBV30 and TRBJ1-5; no firm D call. Trimming removed 2 bases from V and 2 bases from J, with 13 bases in between. There are 15 residues in the CDR3. Germline loops: CDR1 GTSNPN, CDR2 SVGIG (reference sequence). The CDR3 region is CAWSTVGLGNQPQHF. In DNA form, the CDR3 reads TGTGCCTGGAGTACCGTGGGGTTGGGCAATCAGCCCCAGCATTTT.

The chain couples TRBV7-2 to TRBJ1-4; D is ambiguous. Germline values: CDR1 SGHTA, CDR2 FQGNSA. The CDR3 loop spans 16 amino acids. V was pared by 1 base and J by 4 bases, with 13 bases between. The CDR3: CASSLGAPDYNEKLFF. CDR3 sequence (DNA): TGTGCCAGCAGCTTAGGGGCCCCGGACTATAATGAAAAACTGTTTTTT.

Concerning this clone itself: The identical CDR3 is also encoded by other nucleotide sequences in the sample. The chain uses TRBV4-1 and TRBJ2-7; D unresolved. Per the germline V gene, CDR1 is MGHRA and CDR2 is YSYEKL. Trimming shortened V by 4 bases and J by 1 base, and 11 bases separated the two germline ends. There are 14 residues in the CDR3. CDR3 bases: TGCGCCAGCAGCCTGGCTGGGGTTTCCTACGAGCAGTACTTC. As protein: CASSLAGVSYEQYF.

V is TRBV25-1 and J is TRBJ2-3; D perhaps matches TRBD1 (6 bases). Germline CDR1 reads MGHDK; CDR2 reads SYGVNS. V lost 3 bases and J lost 4, with 17 bases in between. The CDR3 runs to 16 residues. CDR3 coding DNA: TGTGCCAGCAGTGAGTTGTATGGGGGCATCGCAGATACGCAGTATTTT. Protein: CASSELYGGIADTQYF. The full variable domain, in which reference TRBV25-1 and TRBJ2-3 provide the parts outside the CDR3, is EADIYQTPRYLVIGTGKKITLECSQTMGHDKMYWYQQDPGMELHLIHYSYGVNSTEKGDLSSESTVSRIRTEHFPLTLESARPSHTSQYLCASSELYGGIADTQYFGPGTRLTVL.